This T cell receptor (beta chain) originates from a study of shared clonotypes between healthy human individuals. The germline V gene has CDR1 SGHTA and CDR2 FQGNSA. This CDR3 is built from 12 residues. V gave up 5 bases and J gave up 5 bases; unmatched junction bases: 1. On this clone itself: Within the sample, other DNA sequences also encode this same CDR3.

For sorted subsets, approximately 200 ng DNA per replicate equaled approximately 30,000 T cell genomes. Clones were read by immunoSEQ multiplex PCR, and TCRdb kept only the in-frame ones, dropping some. The sample yields around 2.3 million clones, almost 96% seen once. This receptor was identified in a man between 18 and 35 years old in good health. Specimen: naive CD4+ T cells sorted from blood. Noted subset: CD45RA+ positively selected. V and J are TRBV7-2 and TRBJ2-3; the match to TRBD1 covers 7 bases. In DNA, the CDR3 is TGTGCCAGCAGCCCAGGGGGAGATACGCAGTATTTT. Encoded protein: CASSPGGDTQYF.